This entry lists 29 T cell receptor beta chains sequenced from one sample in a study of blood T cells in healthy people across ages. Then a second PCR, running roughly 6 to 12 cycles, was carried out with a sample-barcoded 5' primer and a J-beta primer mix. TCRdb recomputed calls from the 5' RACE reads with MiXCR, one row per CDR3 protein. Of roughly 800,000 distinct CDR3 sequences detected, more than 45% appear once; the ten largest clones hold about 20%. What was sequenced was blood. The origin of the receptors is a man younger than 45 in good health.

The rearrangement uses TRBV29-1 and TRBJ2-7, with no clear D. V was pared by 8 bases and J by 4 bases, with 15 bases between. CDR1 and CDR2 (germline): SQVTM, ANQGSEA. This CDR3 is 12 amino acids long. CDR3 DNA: TGCAGCACCCTGAACTTCCCATACGAGCAGTACTTC. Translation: CSTLNFPYEQYF.

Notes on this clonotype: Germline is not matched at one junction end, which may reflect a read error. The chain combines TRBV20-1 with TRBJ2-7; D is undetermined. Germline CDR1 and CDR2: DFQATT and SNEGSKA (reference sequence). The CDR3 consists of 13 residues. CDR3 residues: CGARTQSSYEQYF. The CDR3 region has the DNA TGCGGTGCTAGGACGCAGAGCTCCTACGAGCAGTACTTC.

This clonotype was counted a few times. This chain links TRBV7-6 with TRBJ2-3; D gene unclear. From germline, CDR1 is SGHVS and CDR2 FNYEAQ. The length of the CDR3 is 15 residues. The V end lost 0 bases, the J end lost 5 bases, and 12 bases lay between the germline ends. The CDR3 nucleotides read TGTGCCAGCAGCTTAGCGGTCGGGCTCCTAGATACGCAGTATTTT. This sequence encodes CASSLAVGLLDTQYF.

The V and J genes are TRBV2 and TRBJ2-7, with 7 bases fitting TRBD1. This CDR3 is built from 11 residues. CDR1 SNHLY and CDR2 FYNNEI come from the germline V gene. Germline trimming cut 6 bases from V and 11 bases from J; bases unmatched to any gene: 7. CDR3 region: CASSLQGMEYF. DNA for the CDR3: TGTGCCAGCAGCTTACAGGGGATGGAGTACTTC.

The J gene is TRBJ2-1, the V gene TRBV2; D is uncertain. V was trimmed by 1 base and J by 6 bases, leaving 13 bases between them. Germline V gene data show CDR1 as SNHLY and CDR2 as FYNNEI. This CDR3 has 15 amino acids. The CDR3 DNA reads TGTGCCAGCAGTGAAGGGTGGTCTGCCCCCAATGAGCAGTTCTTC. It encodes CASSEGWSAPNEQFF.

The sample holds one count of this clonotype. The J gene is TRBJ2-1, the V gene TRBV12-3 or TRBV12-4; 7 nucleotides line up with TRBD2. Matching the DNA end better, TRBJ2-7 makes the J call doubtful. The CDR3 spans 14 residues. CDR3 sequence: CASSPGGGSREQYF. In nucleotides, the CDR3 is TGTGCCAGCAGCCCCGGGGGAGGGTCACGCGAGCAGTACTTC.

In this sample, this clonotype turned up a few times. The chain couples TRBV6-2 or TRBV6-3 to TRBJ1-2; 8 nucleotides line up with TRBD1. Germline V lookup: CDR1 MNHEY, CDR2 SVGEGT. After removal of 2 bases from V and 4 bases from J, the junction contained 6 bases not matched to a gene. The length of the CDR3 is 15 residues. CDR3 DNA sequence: TGTGCCAGCAGTTACCCACCGGGACAGGTCTATGGCTACACCTTC. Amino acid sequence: CASSYPPGQVYGYTF.

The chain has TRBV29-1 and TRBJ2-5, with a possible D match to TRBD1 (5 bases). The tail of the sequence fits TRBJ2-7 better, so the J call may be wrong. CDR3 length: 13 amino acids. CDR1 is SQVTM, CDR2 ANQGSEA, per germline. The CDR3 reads CSVVPGISYEQYF. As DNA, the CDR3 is TGCAGCGTTGTTCCAGGGATATCCTACGAGCAGTACTTC.

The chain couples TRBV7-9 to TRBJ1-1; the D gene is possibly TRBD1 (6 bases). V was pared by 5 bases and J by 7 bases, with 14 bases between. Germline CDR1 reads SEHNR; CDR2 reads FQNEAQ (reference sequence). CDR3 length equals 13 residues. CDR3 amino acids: CASSLGGYREAFF. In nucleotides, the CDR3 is TGTGCCAGCAGCCTAGGGGGGTACCGTGAAGCTTTCTTT.

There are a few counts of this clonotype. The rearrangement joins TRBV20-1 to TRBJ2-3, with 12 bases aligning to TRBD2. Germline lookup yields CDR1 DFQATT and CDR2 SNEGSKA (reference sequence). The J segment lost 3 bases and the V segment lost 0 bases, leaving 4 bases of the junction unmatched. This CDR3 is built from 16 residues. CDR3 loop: CSARDLAGGRTDTQYF. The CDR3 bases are TGCAGTGCTAGAGATCTAGCGGGAGGGAGGACAGATACGCAGTATTTT.

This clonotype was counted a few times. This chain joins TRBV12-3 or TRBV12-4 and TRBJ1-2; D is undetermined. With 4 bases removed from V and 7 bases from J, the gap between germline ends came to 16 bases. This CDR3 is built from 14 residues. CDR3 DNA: TGTGCCAGCAGTTGGACCGGCTTGGCGGGTGGCTACACCTTC. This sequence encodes CASSWTGLAGGYTF.

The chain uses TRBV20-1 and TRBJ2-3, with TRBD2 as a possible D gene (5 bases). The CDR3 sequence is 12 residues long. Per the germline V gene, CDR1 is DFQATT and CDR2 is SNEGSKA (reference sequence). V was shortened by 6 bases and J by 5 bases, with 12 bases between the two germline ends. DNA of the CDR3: TGCAGTGCCGGAGGACTCGGAGATACGCAGTATTTT. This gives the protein CSAGGLGDTQYF.

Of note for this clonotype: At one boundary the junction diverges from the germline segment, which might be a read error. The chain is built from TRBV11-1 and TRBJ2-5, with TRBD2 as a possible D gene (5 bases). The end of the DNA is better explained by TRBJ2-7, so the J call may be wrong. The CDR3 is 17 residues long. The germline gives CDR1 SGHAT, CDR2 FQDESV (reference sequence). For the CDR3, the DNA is TGTGCCGGCAGCCTCCGTCCCCCTACGGAGGTCCGAAACGAGCAGTACTTC. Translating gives CAGSLRPPTEVRNEQYF.

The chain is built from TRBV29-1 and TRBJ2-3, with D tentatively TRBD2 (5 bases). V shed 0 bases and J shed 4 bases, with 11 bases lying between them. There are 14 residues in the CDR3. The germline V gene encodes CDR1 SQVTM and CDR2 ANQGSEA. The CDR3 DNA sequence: TGCAGCGTTGAAGATCCCGCTAGCCCAGATACGCAGTATTTT. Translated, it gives CSVEDPASPDTQYF.

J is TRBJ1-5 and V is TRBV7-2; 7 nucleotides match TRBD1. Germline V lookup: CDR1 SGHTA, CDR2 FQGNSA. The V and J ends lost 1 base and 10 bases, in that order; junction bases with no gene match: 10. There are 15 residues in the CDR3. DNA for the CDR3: TGTGCCAGCAGCTTAGGAGGTGAGGGGGCGCGACCCCAGCATTTT. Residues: CASSLGGEGARPQHF.

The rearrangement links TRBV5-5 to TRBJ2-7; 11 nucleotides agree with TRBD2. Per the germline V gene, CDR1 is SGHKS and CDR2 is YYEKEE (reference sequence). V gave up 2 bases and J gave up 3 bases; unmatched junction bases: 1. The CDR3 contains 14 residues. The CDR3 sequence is CASSFTSGGYEQYF. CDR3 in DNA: TGTGCCAGCAGCTTTACTAGCGGGGGCTACGAGCAGTACTTC. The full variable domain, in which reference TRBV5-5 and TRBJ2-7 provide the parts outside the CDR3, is DAGVTQSPTHLIKTRGQQVTLRCSPISGHKSVSWYQQVLGQGPQFIFQYYEKEERGRGNFPDRFSARQFPNYSSELNVNALLLGDSALYLCASSFTSGGYEQYFGPGTRLTVT.

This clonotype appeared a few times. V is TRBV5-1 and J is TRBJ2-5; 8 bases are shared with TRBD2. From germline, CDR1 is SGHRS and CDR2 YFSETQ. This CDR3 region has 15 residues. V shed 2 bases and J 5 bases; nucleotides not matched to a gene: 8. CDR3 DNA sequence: TGCGCCAGCAGCTTCACTAGCGGTTATGTGGAGACCCAGTACTTC. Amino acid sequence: CASSFTSGYVETQYF.

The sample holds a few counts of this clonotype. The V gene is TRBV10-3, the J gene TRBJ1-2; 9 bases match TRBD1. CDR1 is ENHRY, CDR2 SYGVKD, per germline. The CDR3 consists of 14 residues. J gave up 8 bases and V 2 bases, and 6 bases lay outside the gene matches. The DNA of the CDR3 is TGTGCCATCAGTGAGGGACAGGGGAATGACGGCTACACCTTC. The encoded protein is CAISEGQGNDGYTF.

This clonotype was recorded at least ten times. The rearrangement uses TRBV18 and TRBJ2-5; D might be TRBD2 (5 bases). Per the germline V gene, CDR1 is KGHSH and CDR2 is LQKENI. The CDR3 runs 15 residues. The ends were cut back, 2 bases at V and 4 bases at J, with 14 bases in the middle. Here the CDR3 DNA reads TGTGCCAGCTCACCAAGTCCTAGCCCTGGAGAGACCCAGTACTTC. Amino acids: CASSPSPSPGETQYF.

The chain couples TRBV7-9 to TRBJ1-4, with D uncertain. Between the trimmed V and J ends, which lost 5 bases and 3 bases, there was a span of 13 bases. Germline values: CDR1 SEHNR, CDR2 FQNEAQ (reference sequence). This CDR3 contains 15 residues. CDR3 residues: CASSVGGNANEKLFF. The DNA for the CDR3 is TGTGCCAGCAGCGTGGGAGGAAATGCTAATGAAAAACTGTTTTTT.

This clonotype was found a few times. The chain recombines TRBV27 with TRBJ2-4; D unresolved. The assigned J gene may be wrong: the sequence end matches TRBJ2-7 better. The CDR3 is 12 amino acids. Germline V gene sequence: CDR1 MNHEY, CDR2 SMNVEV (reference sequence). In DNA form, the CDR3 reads TGTGCCAGCAGTTTATTGGGGTCCGAGCAGTACTTC. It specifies CASSLLGSEQYF.

The CDR3 DNA is TGTGCCAGCAGCTTTGGACCGACGAGAACCTATGGCTACACCTTC. Protein sequence: CASSFGPTRTYGYTF. The chain employs TRBV5-6 and TRBJ1-2, with D hard to call. Trimming took off 2 bases at V and 4 bases at J, with 15 bases between the two ends. Germline V CDR1 and CDR2: SGHDT, YYEEEE. The CDR3 length is 15 residues.

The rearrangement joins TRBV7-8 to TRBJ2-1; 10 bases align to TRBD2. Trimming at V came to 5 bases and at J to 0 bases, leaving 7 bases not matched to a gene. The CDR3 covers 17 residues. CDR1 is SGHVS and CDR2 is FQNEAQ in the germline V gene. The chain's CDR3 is CASSIISGRTSYNEQFF. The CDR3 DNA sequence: TGTGCCAGCAGCATCATTAGCGGGAGGACCTCCTACAATGAGCAGTTCTTC.

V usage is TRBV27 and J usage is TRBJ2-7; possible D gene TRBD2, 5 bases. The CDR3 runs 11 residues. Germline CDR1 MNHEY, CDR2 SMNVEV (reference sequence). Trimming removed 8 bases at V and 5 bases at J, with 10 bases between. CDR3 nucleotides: TGTGCCAGCGGTGCGGGCCACGAGCAGTACTTC. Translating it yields CASGAGHEQYF.

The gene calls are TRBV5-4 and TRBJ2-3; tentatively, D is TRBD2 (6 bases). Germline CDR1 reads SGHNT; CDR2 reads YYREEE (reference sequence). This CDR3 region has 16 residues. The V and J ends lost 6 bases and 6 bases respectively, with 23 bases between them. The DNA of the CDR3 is TGTGCCAGCAAGCCCGCGGGAACTTACGCGCTTGATACGCAGTATTTT. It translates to CASKPAGTYALDTQYF.

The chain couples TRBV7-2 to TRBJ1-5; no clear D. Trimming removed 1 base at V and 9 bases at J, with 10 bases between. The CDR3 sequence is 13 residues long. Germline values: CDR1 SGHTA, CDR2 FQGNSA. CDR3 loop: CASSLGQVRPQHF. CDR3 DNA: TGTGCCAGCAGCTTAGGACAAGTCCGGCCCCAGCATTTT.

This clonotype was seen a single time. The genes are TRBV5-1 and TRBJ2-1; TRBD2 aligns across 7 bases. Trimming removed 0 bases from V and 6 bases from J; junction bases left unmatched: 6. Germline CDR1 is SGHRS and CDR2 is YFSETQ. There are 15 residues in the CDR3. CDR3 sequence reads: CASSLAAGDLNEQFF. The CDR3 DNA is TGCGCCAGCAGCTTGGCCGCGGGGGACCTCAATGAGCAGTTCTTC.

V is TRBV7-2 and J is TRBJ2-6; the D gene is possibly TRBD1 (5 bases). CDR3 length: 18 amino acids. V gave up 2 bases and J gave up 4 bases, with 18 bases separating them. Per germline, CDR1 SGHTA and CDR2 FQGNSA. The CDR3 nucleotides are TGTGCCAGCAGCTTAAATCAGGGAACCCCTTTGGGGGCCAACGTCCTGACTTTC. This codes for CASSLNQGTPLGANVLTF.

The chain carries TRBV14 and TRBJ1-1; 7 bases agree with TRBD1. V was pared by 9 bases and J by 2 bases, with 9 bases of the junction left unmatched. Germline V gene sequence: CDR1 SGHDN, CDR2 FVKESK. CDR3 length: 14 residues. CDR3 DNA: TGTGCCAGGCCAGGGGGGGGCCCTAACACTGAAGCTTTCTTT. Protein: CARPGGGPNTEAFF.